Below, 29 T cell receptor beta chains from the same sample are listed, as sequenced in a study of Graves' ophthalmopathy and Graves' hyperthyroidism. Amplification from RNA transcripts yielded the TCR beta CDR3 regions. The authors performed first-round RT-PCR with HTBI primers and then a second-round multiplex PCR. TCRdb reanalysed the multiplex PCR reads using MiXCR and keeps one entry per CDR3 protein. The sample shows some 350,000 distinct CDR3 sequences, about a sixth of them seen only once. The sequenced sample consisted of peripheral blood. These receptors were collected from an adult woman with stable Graves' hyperthyroidism.

A note on this clonotype: A read error may explain this, as a much larger clone is one base away. It is likely a read error, because the conserved phenylalanine at the end of the CDR3 is missing. The rearrangement links TRBV28 to TRBJ2-2; TRBD2 matches 8 bases. CDR3 length equals 15 residues. The germline CDR1 and CDR2 sequences are MDHEN and SYDVKM. Trimming removed 6 bases from V and 4 bases from J; junction bases left unmatched: 7. The CDR3 nucleotides read TGTGCCAGCAGACCGGGACTAGTGGTCACCGGGGAGCTGTTTTTG. Its translation is CASRPGLVVTGELFL.

The chain uses TRBV5-6 and TRBJ1-2; no clear D. The CDR3 sequence is 13 residues long. Germline V gene sequence: CDR1 SGHDT, CDR2 YYEEEE. With 0 bases removed from V and 7 bases from J, the gap between germline ends came to 10 bases. As DNA, the CDR3 is TGTGCCAGCAGCTTGGTGTCGTGGGGTGGCTACACCTTC. Translating gives CASSLVSWGGYTF.

This clonotype has a count of ten or more. The chain carries TRBV29-1 and TRBJ2-5; TRBD1 matches at 8 bases. The junction had 11 bases not matched to a gene; V was cut back by 0 bases and J by 5 bases. Per germline, CDR1 SQVTM and CDR2 ANQGSEA. This CDR3 has 16 amino acids. As DNA, the CDR3 is TGCAGCGTTGAAGACGACGACCGGACAGGGAGGGAGACCCAGTACTTC. It yields the protein CSVEDDDRTGRETQYF.

In this sample, this clonotype turned up many times. This sequence joins TRBV28 and TRBJ2-7; D possibly corresponds to TRBD2 (6 bases). V was trimmed by 5 bases and J by 3 bases, leaving 11 bases between them. The length of the CDR3 is 13 residues. Germline-derived CDR1 and CDR2 are MDHEN and SYDVKM. Here the CDR3 DNA reads TGTGCCAGCAGTGCGGGACCGAACTACGAGCAGTACTTC. Protein sequence: CASSAGPNYEQYF.

The chain employs TRBV12-3 or TRBV12-4 and TRBJ2-7; 7 positions agree with TRBD1. Losses at the gene ends were 5 bases for V and 11 bases for J; bases not matched to a gene: 6. The CDR3 consists of 11 residues. The CDR3 reads CASSPGTAKYF. The CDR3 DNA reads as TGTGCCAGCAGTCCCGGGACAGCCAAGTACTTC.

Points on this clonotype: This may come from a read error, since a much larger clone is one base off. The chain joins TRBV11-2 to TRBJ2-2; tentative D call: TRBD2 (5 bases). The V gene's germline CDR1 is SGHAT and CDR2 FQNNGV. This CDR3 is 15 amino acids long. Written as DNA, the CDR3 is TGTGCCAGCACCAGGTCGGCGGTGAACACCGGGGAGCTGTGTTTT. Amino acids: CASTRSAVNTGELCF.

The table lists this clonotype with many counts. The rearrangement joins TRBV12-3 or TRBV12-4 to TRBJ2-7, with 7 bases identical to TRBD2. The CDR3 is 16 residues long. V was pared by 5 bases and J by 3 bases, with 13 bases of the junction left unmatched. CDR3 residues: CASSTWGGVGDYEQYF. Here the CDR3 DNA reads TGTGCCAGCAGTACCTGGGGGGGAGTAGGAGACTACGAGCAGTACTTC.

This clonotype was counted between two and nine times. This rearrangement joins TRBV15 to TRBJ2-2, with D possibly TRBD2 on 5 matching bases. Germline CDR1 is LNHNV and CDR2 is YYDKDF (reference sequence). V was trimmed by 1 base and J by 1 base, leaving 7 bases between them. CDR3 size: 15 residues. CDR3 bases: TGTGCCACCAGCAGAGCTGCGGGGAACACCGGGGAGCTGTTTTTT. Amino acids: CATSRAAGNTGELFF.

This clonotype was observed at least ten times. V usage is TRBV2 and J usage is TRBJ1-4; no firm D call. Trimming shortened V by 6 bases and J by 3 bases, and 14 bases separated the two germline ends. The CDR3 covers 15 residues. CDR1 and CDR2 from the germline V gene are SNHLY and FYNNEI. The CDR3 is CASSSEGQANEKLFF. The CDR3, as DNA: TGTGCCAGCAGCTCTGAGGGTCAGGCTAATGAAAAACTGTTTTTT.

This clonotype was found many times. One end of the junction fails to match germline, which may point to a read error. The chain carries TRBV6-2 or TRBV6-3 and TRBJ2-4, with D tentatively TRBD2 (5 bases). This CDR3 has 12 amino acids. CDR1 and CDR2 (germline): MNHEY, SVGEGT. As DNA, the CDR3 is TGTGCCAGCAGTTACGAGGGAAACATTAAGTACTTC. This codes for CASSYEGNIKYF.

This clonotype was detected ten times or more. The chain links TRBV20-1 to TRBJ2-7; 12 nucleotides align to TRBD2. Germline lookup yields CDR1 DFQATT and CDR2 SNEGSKA (reference sequence). J gave up 4 bases and V 0 bases, and 4 bases lay outside the gene matches. The CDR3 covers 15 residues. CDR3 DNA sequence: TGCAGTGCTAGAGACCCGGGACTAGCGGGTTACGAGCAGTACTTC. Protein: CSARDPGLAGYEQYF.

This clonotype was counted a few times. The chain has TRBV2 and TRBJ2-1; tentatively, D is TRBD2 (5 bases). Trimming took 3 bases from V and 6 from J, leaving 6 bases between them. Per germline, CDR1 SNHLY and CDR2 FYNNEI. There are 12 residues in the CDR3. The CDR3 coding sequence is TGTGCCAGCAGTGACCTAGCCAATGAGCAGTTCTTC. It translates to CASSDLANEQFF.

This clonotype occurred many times. The chain is built from TRBV20-1 and TRBJ1-5; D is undetermined. V lost 6 bases and J lost 5, with 14 bases in between. Germline CDR1 and CDR2: DFQATT and SNEGSKA (reference sequence). The CDR3 runs to 13 residues. For the CDR3, the DNA is TGCAGTGCGAAAAAAAGGGCTGATCAGCCCCAGCATTTT. Translated, it gives CSAKKRADQPQHF.

This clonotype was detected only once. V and J are TRBV6-5 and TRBJ2-7, with D possibly matching TRBD1 (6 bases). The V gene lost 4 bases and the J gene lost 4 bases, with 17 bases spanning the gap. The CDR3 totals 15 residues. In germline, CDR1 is MNHEY, CDR2 SVGAGI. The CDR3 DNA sequence: TGTGCCAGCAGTTCCCTGGGACACCGTGGTTACGAGCAGTACTTC. Protein: CASSSLGHRGYEQYF.

This clonotype was detected many times. The rearrangement links TRBV19 to TRBJ1-5; possibly TRBD1 for D (5 bases). CDR1 and CDR2 (germline): LNHDA, SQIVND (reference sequence). The CDR3 totals 15 residues. Trimming removed 3 bases from V and 6 bases from J, with 15 bases in between. The CDR3 coding sequence is TGTGCCAGTAGTATTTTCATGGGGGTTGGTCAGCCCCAGCATTTT. Protein: CASSIFMGVGQPQHF.

This clonotype occurred a few times. The rearrangement joins TRBV30 to TRBJ1-2; unclear D gene. V was pared by 1 base and J by 3 bases, with 9 bases between. This CDR3 is built from 13 residues. Germline CDR1 is GTSNPN and CDR2 is SVGIG (reference sequence). The CDR3, as DNA: TGTGCCTGGAGTGGAGACGGGTACTATGGCTACACCTTC. This encodes CAWSGDGYYGYTF. The variable domain in full, completed from reference TRBV30 and TRBJ1-2, reads SQTIHQWPATLVQPVGSPLSLECTVEGTSNPNLYWYRQAAGRGLQLLFYSVGIGQISSEVPQNLSASRPQDRQFILSSKKLLLSDSGFYLCAWSGDGYYGYTFGSGTRLTVV.

This clonotype was seen repeatedly, ten times or more. The chain links TRBV15 to TRBJ2-2; D may be TRBD1 or TRBD2 (6 bases each). Germline-derived CDR1 and CDR2 are LNHNV and YYDKDF (reference sequence). Trimming left V 0 bases short and J 9 bases short, with 14 bases between. CDR3 size: 15 residues. Written as DNA, the CDR3 is TGTGCCACCAGCAGAGATTTAGGGGGGCCCCGGGAGCTGTTTTTT. It translates to CATSRDLGGPRELFF.

This clonotype turned up a few times. V and J are TRBV5-5 and TRBJ2-5; D is undetermined. Germline V gene sequence: CDR1 SGHKS, CDR2 YYEKEE (reference sequence). Trimming took 0 bases from V and 5 from J, leaving 8 bases between them. The CDR3 spans 13 residues. In nucleotides, the CDR3 is TGTGCCAGCAGCTTGGTGGGCCGGGAGACCCAGTACTTC. Its protein is CASSLVGRETQYF.

This clonotype has just a few counts. This chain joins TRBV7-9 and TRBJ2-1; 10 nucleotides align to TRBD2. The CDR3 length is 15 residues. The germline V gene encodes CDR1 SEHNR and CDR2 FQNEAQ (reference sequence). J was trimmed by 8 bases and V by 7 bases; bases with no gene match: 11. The CDR3 region has the DNA TGTGCCAGCATTTCTGGGAGCGGGAGGGTGCATGAGCAGTTCTTC. This gives the protein CASISGSGRVHEQFF.

A few counts support this clonotype. The rearrangement uses TRBV5-1 and TRBJ2-6; 11 bases line up with TRBD1. Germline assignment: CDR1 SGHRS and CDR2 YFSETQ. This CDR3 spans 19 amino acids. V shed 4 bases, J shed 0 bases, and the junction held 9 bases outside the gene matches. The CDR3 nucleotides are TGCGCCAGCAGCGCCCCGGGACAGGGGGTCCCCTCTGGGGCCAACGTCCTGACTTTC. Protein sequence: CASSAPGQGVPSGANVLTF.

Notes on this clonotype: The junction differs from germline at one of its ends, possibly a read error. The rearrangement links TRBV12-3 or TRBV12-4 to TRBJ1-1; 8 bases agree with TRBD1. The CDR3 length is 16 residues. CDR3 sequence reads: CASSLGGQGYGTEAFF. The CDR3 DNA reads as TGTGCCAGCAGCTTAGGAGGACAGGGTTATGGCACTGAAGCTTTCTTT.

There are many counts of this clonotype. J is TRBJ2-7 and V is TRBV29-1; 7 bases map to TRBD1. This CDR3 has 15 residues. The germline V gene has CDR1 SQVTM and CDR2 ANQGSEA. V gave up 1 base and J gave up 0 bases; unmatched junction bases: 6. The CDR3 protein is CSVEGLGQSSYEQYF. The CDR3 region has the DNA TGCAGCGTTGAAGGATTGGGACAGTCCTCCTACGAGCAGTACTTC.

This clonotype was seen at least ten times. The chain couples TRBV28 to TRBJ1-1; possibly TRBD1 for D (5 bases). CDR3 length: 14 residues. In germline, CDR1 is MDHEN, CDR2 SYDVKM. V was shortened by 5 bases and J by 7 bases, with 17 bases between the two germline ends. CDR3 region: CASSLGEEVREAFF. Written as DNA, the CDR3 is TGTGCCAGCAGTCTAGGGGAGGAGGTCCGTGAAGCTTTCTTT. Drawing the rest from reference TRBV28 and TRBJ1-1, the complete variable domain is DVKVTQSSRYLVKRTGEKVFLECVQDMDHENMFWYRQDPGLGLRLIYFSYDVKMKEKGDIPEGYSVSREKKERFSLILESASTNQTSMYLCASSLGEEVREAFFGQGTRLTVV.

The chain employs TRBV6-5 and TRBJ2-7; 9 nucleotides agree with TRBD1. The CDR3 consists of 16 residues. Germline assignment: CDR1 MNHEY and CDR2 SVGAGI. Trimming cost V 2 bases and J 6 bases; bases outside gene matches: 11. DNA of the CDR3: TGTGCCAGCAGTTACGAGCCCGGGACAGGGTTTTGCGAGCAGTACTTC. It encodes CASSYEPGTGFCEQYF.

This clonotype was found many times. J is TRBJ2-7 and V is TRBV5-6; D gene ambiguous. Trimming took 5 bases from V and 0 from J, leaving 6 bases between them. Germline loops: CDR1 SGHDT, CDR2 YYEEEE. The CDR3 runs 12 residues. For the CDR3, the DNA is TGTGCCAGCAGTTTAAACTCCTACGAGCAGTACTTC. This codes for CASSLNSYEQYF.

This clonotype occurred many times. The chain uses TRBV25-1 and TRBJ1-1; D gene ambiguous. V lost 6 bases and J lost 1, with 9 bases in between. This CDR3 spans 13 amino acids. Germline CDR1 and CDR2: MGHDK and SYGVNS. CDR3 nucleotide sequence: TGTGCCAGCAGAGGCACAAAGAACACTGAAGCTTTCTTT. Encoded protein: CASRGTKNTEAFF.

This clonotype was picked up many times. V usage is TRBV28 and J usage is TRBJ1-1, with unresolved D. Germline values: CDR1 MDHEN, CDR2 SYDVKM. V was clipped by 5 bases and J by 3 bases, with 13 bases between them. The CDR3 sequence is 14 residues long. This CDR3 reads CASSPRRADTEAFF. In DNA form, the CDR3 reads TGTGCCAGCAGTCCCCGCCGGGCCGACACTGAAGCTTTCTTT.

This clonotype came up a few times. The V gene is TRBV11-2, the J gene TRBJ2-7, with D unclear. This CDR3 contains 14 residues. Trimming removed 2 bases at V and 0 bases at J, with 8 bases between. Germline CDR1 is SGHAT and CDR2 is FQNNGV. The CDR3 DNA follows: TGTGCCAGCAGCTTACTACTAAGCTCCTACGAGCAGTACTTC. Its translation is CASSLLLSSYEQYF.

This clonotype was recorded at least ten times. V is TRBV12-3 or TRBV12-4 and J is TRBJ1-3, with a possible D match to TRBD1 (5 bases). The length of the CDR3 is 17 residues. V gave up 3 bases and J gave up 0 bases, with 15 bases separating them. CDR3 protein: CASSLYAGSSSGNTIYF. Written as DNA, the CDR3 is TGTGCCAGCAGTTTGTATGCAGGGAGTTCCTCTGGAAACACCATATATTTT.